This TCR beta chain was retrieved from a study of human CD4 T cells and Enterobacteriaceae. Measured with immunoSEQ multiplex PCR; TCRdb has only the in-frame clones, and not every one. Here the sample spans some 29,000 clones, just under 85% being singletons. Germline assignment: CDR1 SGHTA and CDR2 FQGNSA. The CDR3 totals 14 residues. The ends were cut back, 1 base at V and 6 bases at J, with 10 bases in the middle. Sorting took every CD4+ cell except CD45RA+CCR7+CD95- naive cells, reaching over 95% purity. Input material: memory CD4+ T cells from blood. This chain uses TRBV7-2 with TRBJ2-1; no definite D call. This sequence was found in a human donor in good health. The CDR3: CASSLGVMGNEQFF. The CDR3 DNA reads as TGTGCCAGCAGCTTAGGAGTCATGGGCAATGAGCAGTTCTTC. Full variable domain (rest looked up from reference TRBV7-2 and TRBJ2-1): GAGVSQSPSNKVTEKGKDVELRCDPISGHTALYWYRQSLGQGLEFLIYFQGNSAPDKSGLPSDRFSAERTGGSVSTLTIQRTQQEDSAVYLCASSLGVMGNEQFFGPGTRLTVL.